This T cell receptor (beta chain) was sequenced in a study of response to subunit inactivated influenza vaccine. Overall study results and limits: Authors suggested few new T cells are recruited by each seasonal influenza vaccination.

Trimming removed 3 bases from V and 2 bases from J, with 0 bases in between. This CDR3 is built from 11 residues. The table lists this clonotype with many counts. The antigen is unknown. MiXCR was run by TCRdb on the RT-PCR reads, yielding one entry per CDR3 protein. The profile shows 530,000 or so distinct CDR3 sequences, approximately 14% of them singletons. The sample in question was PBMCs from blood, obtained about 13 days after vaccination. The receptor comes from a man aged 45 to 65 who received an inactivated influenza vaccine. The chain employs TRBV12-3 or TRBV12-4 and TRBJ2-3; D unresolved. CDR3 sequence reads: CASSFTDTQYF. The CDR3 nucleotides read TGTGCCAGCAGTTTCACAGATACGCAGTATTTT.